The clone carrying this T cell receptor (beta chain) was recorded a few times. The source of the sample is a study of blood T cell repertoires in COVID-19. The CDR3 is made up of 11 amino acids. Germline CDR1 MGHDK, CDR2 SYGVNS. Unmatched junction bases numbered 4, after V lost 8 bases and J lost 9 bases. The protocol was immunoSEQ multiplex PCR, while the TCRdb copy is restricted to in-frame clones and leaves out a portion. The sample shows a few hundred thousand clones, more than 85% of them seen only once. This sequence originates from a woman aged 25 to 39 who had recovered from COVID-19. The sample was PBMCs or T cells enriched from blood (not recorded which). The chain is built from TRBV25-1 and TRBJ2-1; 7 bases map to TRBD2. The CDR3 sequence: CASQTSVEQFF. Here the CDR3 DNA reads TGTGCCAGCCAAACTAGCGTTGAGCAGTTCTTC.